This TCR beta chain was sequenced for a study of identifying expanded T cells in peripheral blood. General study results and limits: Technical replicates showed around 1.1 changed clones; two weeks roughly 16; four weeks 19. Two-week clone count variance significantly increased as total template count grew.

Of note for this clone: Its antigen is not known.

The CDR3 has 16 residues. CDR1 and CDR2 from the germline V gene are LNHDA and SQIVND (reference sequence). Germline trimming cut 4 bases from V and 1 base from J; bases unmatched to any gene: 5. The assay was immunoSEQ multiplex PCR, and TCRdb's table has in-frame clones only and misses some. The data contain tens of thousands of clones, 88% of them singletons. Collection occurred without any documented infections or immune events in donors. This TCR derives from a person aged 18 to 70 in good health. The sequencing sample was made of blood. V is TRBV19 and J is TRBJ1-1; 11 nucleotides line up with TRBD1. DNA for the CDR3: TGTGCCAGTAGTACTCGGACAGGGGGCCAGAACACTGAAGCTTTCTTT. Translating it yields CASSTRTGGQNTEAFF.